Listed below are T cell receptor beta chains from one sample, sequenced in a study of blood T cells in healthy people across ages. Via MiXCR, TCRdb re-called the 5' RACE reads, giving one row per CDR3 protein. Found here are hundreds of thousands of distinct CDR3 sequences, around 31% of them singletons; the top ten hold less than 20%. What was sequenced was blood. All receptors come from a woman older than 75 in good health. CDR3s include the opening cysteine and the closing phenylalanine or tryptophan.

CSANWDRVATDTQYF | TRBV20-1
CASSVAGTANTEAFF | TRBV9
CASSFGTGNGMDEQYF | TRBV19
CSAPLRFTLETQYF | TRBV20-1
CASSQERAGTGYTF | TRBV14
CASSKENRNSGNTIYF | TRBV5-1
CASSLGRAGNQPQHF | TRBV7-2
CASRWTGGSNQPQHF | TRBV28
CASTPRGAYEQYF | TRBV6-6
CASSLISGGFRNEQFF | TRBV7-9
CASSPRQGSDGYTF | TRBV5-1
CASSGTGGRGKNIQYF | TRBV6-6
CASSMETGTRYTF | TRBV19
CSVDWGYNEQFF | TRBV29-1
CASSQGGRSGANVLTF | TRBV3-1
CASSWGTGGTDTQYF | TRBV5-5
CASSLRVGGNQPQHF | TRBV5-6
CASSQDKRDSYNSPLHF | TRBV4-1
CASSLLGTDQDYGYTF | TRBV27
CASSSRPQGPDTQYF | TRBV12-3/TRBV12-4
CSARDGGTSATDTQYF | TRBV20-1
CASRPGQGVNQPQHF | TRBV12-3/TRBV12-4
CSARPPRGGTDTQYF | TRBV20-1
CGARLGDTQYF | TRBV20-1
CASSLMGGLAIPYNEQFF | TRBV7-2
CVGSPPDRRNEKLFF | TRBV27
CATNLEGPAYEQYF | TRBV12-3/TRBV12-4
CASSQDKGTYEQYF | TRBV4-3
CASSQEGRGVYNEQFF | TRBV4-3
CASSPLGAIAYEQYF | TRBV7-2
CACRDRDRGRGTGELFF | TRBV7-3
CAIRAGTGLYEQYF | TRBV11-2
CSARLMASSTDTQYF | TRBV20-1
CSGTSGGMFGNEQFF | TRBV20-1
CASSQERTSGPSETQYF | TRBV3-1
CSVHTDRSEAFF | TRBV29-1
CASSLSGGAKIQETQYF | TRBV7-9
CASSSPLSGANLYNEQFF | TRBV9
CASSRSPGAVDTQYF | TRBV7-2
CASSYEQNTDTQYF | TRBV6-5
CAWSININYGYTF | TRBV30
CATSRGDRGLDTGEPFF | TRBV15
CASSQRGGGYGYTF | TRBV4-3
CASSVTGNTGELFF | TRBV9
CASSARDVAGGYEQFF | TRBV9
CASSPFGQAGDTQYF | TRBV7-2
CASSLDGPSTDTQYF | TRBV5-1